Included here is one TCR beta chain sequence, with context. Antigen unknown. This sample stems from a study of neoadjuvant anti-PD-1 for oral cavity cancer. Assay used: immunoSEQ multiplex PCR; TCRdb lists only in-frame clones, some missing. Among about 7,200 clones listed, around 60% were seen once. General study results and limits: Post-treatment tumors with larger preexisting clones showed more shrinkage.

The CDR3 extends over 13 amino acids. V lost 6 bases and J 1 base, leaving 10 bases between the germline ends. Germline CDR1 is SGHRS and CDR2 is YFSETQ. This chain uses TRBV5-1 with TRBJ1-1; D gene ambiguous. The sequencing used tumor tissue, collected before nivolumab (anti-PD-1) treatment. The TCR comes from a person aged 40 to 85 with oral cavity squamous cell carcinoma. DNA of the CDR3: TGCGCCAGCAACCAGGAGCCGAACACTGAAGCTTTCTTT. It translates to CASNQEPNTEAFF.